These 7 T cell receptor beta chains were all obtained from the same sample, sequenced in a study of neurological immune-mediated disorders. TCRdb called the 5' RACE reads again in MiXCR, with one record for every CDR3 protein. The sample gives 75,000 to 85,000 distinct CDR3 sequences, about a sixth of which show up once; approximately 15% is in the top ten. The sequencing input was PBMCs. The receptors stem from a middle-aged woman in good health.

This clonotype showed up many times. CDR3 in amino acids: CASSLAAGYTQYF. CDR3 coding DNA: TGCGCCAGCAGCTTGGCCGCCGGTTATACGCAGTATTTT. The chain uses TRBV5-1 and TRBJ2-3; D gene ambiguous. The CDR3 is 13 amino acids. CDR1 is SGHRS, CDR2 YFSETQ, per germline. Trimming removed 0 bases from V and 7 bases from J, with 9 bases in between.

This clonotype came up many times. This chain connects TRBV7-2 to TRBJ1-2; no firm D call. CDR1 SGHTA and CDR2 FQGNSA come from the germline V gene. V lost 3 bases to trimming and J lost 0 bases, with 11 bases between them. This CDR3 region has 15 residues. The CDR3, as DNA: TGTGCCAGCAGCTTTCAGGAATCTTCTAACTATGGCTACACCTTC. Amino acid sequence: CASSFQESSNYGYTF.

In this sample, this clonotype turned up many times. The CDR3 DNA sequence: TGCAGTGCTAATCCAAGCCGGGACACCGGTATCTCTGGCTACACCTTC. Translation: CSANPSRDTGISGYTF. The chain combines TRBV20-1 with TRBJ1-2, with a tentative D call TRBD1 (6 bases). The CDR3 spans 16 residues. Trimming shortened V by 4 bases and J by 7 bases, and 25 bases separated the two germline ends. Per the germline V gene, CDR1 is DFQATT and CDR2 is SNEGSKA (reference sequence).

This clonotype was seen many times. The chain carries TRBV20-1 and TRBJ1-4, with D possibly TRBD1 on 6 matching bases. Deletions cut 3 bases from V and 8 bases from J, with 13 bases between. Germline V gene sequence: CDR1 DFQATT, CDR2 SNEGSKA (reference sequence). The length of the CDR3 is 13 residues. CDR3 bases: TGCAGTGCTAGTGGGGGGGGGGGCGAAAAACTGTTTTTT. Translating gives CSASGGGGEKLFF.

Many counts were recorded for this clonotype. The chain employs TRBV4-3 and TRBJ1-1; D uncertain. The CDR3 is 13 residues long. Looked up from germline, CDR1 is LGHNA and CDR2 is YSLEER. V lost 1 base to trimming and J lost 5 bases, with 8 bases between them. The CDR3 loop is CASSQVEGTEAFF. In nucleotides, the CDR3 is TGCGCCAGCAGCCAAGTTGAGGGAACTGAAGCTTTCTTT.

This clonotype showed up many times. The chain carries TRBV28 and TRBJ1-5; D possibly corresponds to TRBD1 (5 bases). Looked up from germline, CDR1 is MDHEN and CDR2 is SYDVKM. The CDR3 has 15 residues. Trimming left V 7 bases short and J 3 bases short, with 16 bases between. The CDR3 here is CASTSDSGLNQPQHF. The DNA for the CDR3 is TGTGCCAGCACTTCCGACAGCGGACTCAATCAGCCCCAGCATTTT.

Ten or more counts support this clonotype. CDR3: CASSLQGQGETQYF. CDR3 nucleotides: TGCGCCAGCAGCTTGCAGGGGCAGGGGGAGACCCAGTACTTC. This rearrangement joins TRBV5-1 to TRBJ2-5, with D perhaps TRBD1 (6 bases). The ends were cut back, 1 base at V and 5 bases at J, with 12 bases in the middle. The CDR3 totals 14 residues. Germline CDR1 SGHRS, CDR2 YFSETQ.